This T cell receptor beta chain is from a study of blood T cell repertoires in COVID-19. About the study: PBMCs, B-cell-depleted T cells, or T cells provided the cDNA or gDNA that made up the material.

Produced via immunoSEQ multiplex PCR; TCRdb's table is partial and in-frame only. Among about 380,000 clones listed, approximately 90% were seen once. CDR3 length: 14 residues. V shed 6 bases and J shed 4 bases, with 10 bases lying between them. CDR1 MNHEY and CDR2 SVGAGI come from the germline V gene. The sample consisted of PBMCs or T cells enriched from blood (not recorded which). V usage is TRBV6-5 and J usage is TRBJ1-6; D is perhaps TRBD1 (6 bases). This receptor was identified in a woman aged 18-30 years who had recovered from COVID-19. CDR3 coding DNA: TGTGCCAGCAGCCTCCAGGGGTATAATTCACCCCTCCACTTT. It is translated as CASSLQGYNSPLHF.